Below are 8 T cell receptor beta chains sequenced from a single sample in a study of radiation and T cells in renal cell carcinoma. The time point denotes: blood 2 weeks post-SBRT. Indicated treatment: 15 Gy SBRT to primary tumor, nephrectomy 4 weeks later. Sequenced by immunoSEQ multiplex PCR; TCRdb stores in-frame clones only, minus some. The sample records 100,000 to 150,000 clones, more than 75% being singletons. The specimen comprised blood, sampled from a patient whose treatment included radiotherapy and nephrectomy. These receptor sequences come from a woman aged 70-85 years with renal cell carcinoma.

The chain combines TRBV6-1 with TRBJ1-5, with a weak D call TRBD1 (5 bases). The CDR3 is made up of 13 amino acids. The germline CDR1 and CDR2 sequences are MNHNS and SASEGT. The V and J ends lost 8 bases and 7 bases respectively, with 15 bases between them. The CDR3 DNA is TGTGCCAGCGGGAAGCCGGGGGTGCAGCCCCAGCATTTT. Its translation: CASGKPGVQPQHF.

J is TRBJ1-1 and V is TRBV27, with 9 bases that match TRBD1. The CDR3 length is 17 residues. The germline V gene encodes CDR1 MNHEY and CDR2 SMNVEV (reference sequence). J lost 4 bases, V lost 5 bases, and 14 bases had no gene match. The CDR3: CASSPPTQGARSTEAFF. DNA of the CDR3: TGTGCCAGCAGTCCTCCTACACAGGGGGCGCGAAGCACTGAAGCTTTCTTT.

V is TRBV4-3 and J is TRBJ2-3; D possibly uses TRBD1 or TRBD2 (6 bases each). Germline CDR1 reads LGHNA; CDR2 reads YSLEER. This CDR3 is 15 amino acids long. The ends were cut back, 0 bases at V and 5 bases at J, with 12 bases in the middle. This chain's CDR3 is CASSQEGGYQDTQYF. For the CDR3, the DNA is TGCGCCAGCAGCCAAGAAGGGGGGTATCAAGATACGCAGTATTTT.

The V call is TRBV12-5, the J call TRBJ2-1; the D gene is possibly TRBD1 (5 bases). Germline V gene data show CDR1 as LGHNT and CDR2 as FRNRAP. This CDR3 contains 15 residues. Trimming took 1 base from V and 7 from J, leaving 14 bases between them. CDR3 DNA sequence: TGTGCTAGTGGTTTGGAGTTAGGGGTCGGGAATGAGCAGTTCTTC. Protein product: CASGLELGVGNEQFF.

This chain joins TRBV6-5 and TRBJ1-2; TRBD1 might be the D (5 bases). The CDR3 extends over 16 amino acids. Between the trimmed V and J ends, which lost 0 bases and 2 bases, there was a span of 13 bases. Per germline, CDR1 MNHEY and CDR2 SVGAGI. CDR3 bases: TGTGCCAGCAGTTACTCGAGAGGGGCGGGAAACTATGGCTACACCTTC. It is translated as CASSYSRGAGNYGYTF.

The chain links TRBV28 to TRBJ2-7; D gene ambiguous. This CDR3 is built from 13 residues. Looked up from germline, CDR1 is MDHEN and CDR2 is SYDVKM. Trimming removed 3 bases at V and 3 bases at J, with 9 bases between. The CDR3, as DNA: TGTGCCAGCAGTTTGGACCCCATCTACGAGCAGTACTTC. Encoded protein: CASSLDPIYEQYF.

This chain's CDR3 is CASRDSYNSPLHF. The CDR3 coding sequence is TGTGCCAGCAGAGACAGCTATAATTCACCCCTCCACTTT. The V and J genes are TRBV6-5 and TRBJ1-6, with D possibly being TRBD1 (5 bases). The CDR3 spans 13 residues. V was shortened by 6 bases and J by 3 bases, with 6 bases between the two germline ends. Per the germline V gene, CDR1 is MNHEY and CDR2 is SVGAGI.

V gene TRBV27 combines with J gene TRBJ2-7, with 10 bases that match TRBD2. V dropped 5 bases and J dropped 3; count of bases not matched to a gene: 10. The CDR3 runs to 16 residues. Per the germline V gene, CDR1 is MNHEY and CDR2 is SMNVEV (reference sequence). CDR3 amino acids: CASSALGLAALYEQYF. The CDR3 DNA reads as TGTGCCAGCAGTGCCCTCGGACTAGCGGCACTCTACGAGCAGTACTTC.